The 3 T cell receptor beta chains below all came from one sample that was sequenced in a study of blood T cell repertoires in COVID-19. Sequencing used immunoSEQ multiplex PCR; TCRdb keeps in-frame clones, though not all of them. The sample contains over 120,000 clones, roughly three quarters of which appear only once. The source material was PBMCs or T cells enriched from blood (not recorded which). These receptors were taken from a woman between 45 and 60 years old who had recovered from COVID-19.

The chain combines TRBV19 with TRBJ1-1, with D possibly matching TRBD1 (6 bases). Germline V CDR1 and CDR2: LNHDA, SQIVND (reference sequence). There are 13 residues in the CDR3. Trimming stripped 5 bases from V and 3 bases from J, with 10 bases between. As DNA, the CDR3 is TGTGCCAGTAGTGTCGAGGGGGACACTGAAGCTTTCTTT. It specifies CASSVEGDTEAFF.

The genes are TRBV6-1 and TRBJ2-7, with D possibly being TRBD2 (5 bases). This CDR3 is built from 13 residues. Germline CDR1 MNHNS, CDR2 SASEGT. V lost 0 bases to trimming and J lost 2 bases, with 5 bases between them. The DNA for the CDR3 is TGTGCCAGCAGTGAAGCGACTACCTACGAGCAGTACGTC. It yields the protein CASSEATTYEQYV.

This clone was seen only a few times. The rearrangement joins TRBV19 to TRBJ1-4; possible D gene TRBD1, 5 bases. Germline CDR1 and CDR2: LNHDA and SQIVND (reference sequence). Trimming removed 5 bases from V and 7 bases from J, with 14 bases in between. CDR3 length equals 14 residues. CDR3: CASSVTGRIEKLFF. The DNA of the CDR3 is TGTGCCAGTAGTGTCACAGGTCGGATTGAAAAACTGTTTTTT.